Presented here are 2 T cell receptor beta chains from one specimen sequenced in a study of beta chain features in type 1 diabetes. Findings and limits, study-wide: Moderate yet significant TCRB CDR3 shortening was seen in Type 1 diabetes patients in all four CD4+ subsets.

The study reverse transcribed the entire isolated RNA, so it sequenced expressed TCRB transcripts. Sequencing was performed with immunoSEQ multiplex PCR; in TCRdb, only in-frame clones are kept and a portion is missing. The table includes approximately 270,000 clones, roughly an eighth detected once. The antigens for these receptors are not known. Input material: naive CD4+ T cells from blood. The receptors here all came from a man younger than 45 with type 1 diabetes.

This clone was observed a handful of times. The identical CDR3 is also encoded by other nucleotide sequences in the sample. As DNA, the CDR3 is TGTGCCAGCAGTTTACGTGATACGCAGTATTTT. Amino acids: CASSLRDTQYF. The gene calls are TRBV28 and TRBJ2-3; D call uncertain. This CDR3 is built from 11 residues. Germline V gene lookup returns CDR1 MDHEN and CDR2 SYDVKM. V was pared by 2 bases and J by 6 bases, with 3 bases between.

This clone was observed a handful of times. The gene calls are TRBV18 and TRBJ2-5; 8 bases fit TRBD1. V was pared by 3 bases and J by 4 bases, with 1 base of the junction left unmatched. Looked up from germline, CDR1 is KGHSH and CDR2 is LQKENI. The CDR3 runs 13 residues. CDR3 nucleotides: TGTGCCAGCTCACCGACAGGGGCAGAGACCCAGTACTTC. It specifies CASSPTGAETQYF. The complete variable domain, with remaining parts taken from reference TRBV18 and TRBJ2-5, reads NAGVMQNPRHLVRRRGQEARLRCSPMKGHSHVYWYRQLPEEGLKFMVYLQKENIIDESGMPKERFSAEFPKEGPSILRIQQVVRGDSAAYFCASSPTGAETQYFGPGTRLLVL.